The 9 T cell receptor beta chains reported below all come from one sample, sequenced in a study of response to subunit inactivated influenza vaccine. TCRdb reprocessed the RT-PCR reads with MiXCR, giving one entry per CDR3 protein. The sample holds approximately 170,000 distinct CDR3 sequences, approximately 12% seen once. The same data also went into a second study, on T cells expressing NK-cell markers. As that report states: What made the TCR beta cDNA was 5'RACE template switching with UMIs.

Sequences were derived from CD8+ T cells sorted from PBMCs, sampled 12 days after vaccination. Receptor source: a man aged 50 to 60 who received an inactivated influenza vaccine.

The chain uses TRBV20-1 and TRBJ2-7; D is undetermined. This CDR3 has 13 residues. CDR1 and CDR2 from the germline V gene are DFQATT and SNEGSKA (reference sequence). Trimming took off 1 base at V and 6 bases at J, with 13 bases between the two ends. In nucleotides, the CDR3 is TGCAGTGCTAGAGGCCGGGCAGGTGCCGAGCAGTACTTC. Translated, it gives CSARGRAGAEQYF.

The DNA of the CDR3 is TGTGCCAGCAGCCTCGACGGCAGGCACAATCAGCCCCAGCATTTT. It yields the protein CASSLDGRHNQPQHF. This chain uses TRBV9 with TRBJ1-5; D remains ambiguous. The CDR3 spans 15 residues. Germline loops: CDR1 SGDLS, CDR2 YYNGEE. Trimming stripped 4 bases from V and 3 bases from J, with 14 bases between.

This clonotype was counted between two and nine times. This chain links TRBV2 with TRBJ1-6, with D uncertain. With 0 bases removed from V and 10 bases from J, the gap between germline ends came to 13 bases. Germline values: CDR1 SNHLY, CDR2 FYNNEI. CDR3 size: 15 residues. The CDR3 loop reads CASSEARDIISPLHF. Here the CDR3 DNA reads TGTGCCAGCAGTGAAGCCCGGGATATCATCTCACCCCTCCACTTT.

V gene TRBV6-5 combines with J gene TRBJ1-1, with 7 bases fitting TRBD1. CDR1 is MNHEY and CDR2 is SVGAGI in the germline V gene. The CDR3 consists of 17 residues. Unmatched junction bases numbered 15, after V lost 8 bases and J lost 0 bases. DNA of the CDR3: TGTGCCAGCGTTGGCCAGGGGGGGTTTACCTTGAACACTGAAGCTTTCTTT. It codes for CASVGQGGFTLNTEAFF.

The rearrangement joins TRBV28 to TRBJ2-5; a possible D gene is TRBD1 (5 bases). CDR1 and CDR2 (germline): MDHEN, SYDVKM. This CDR3 is 16 amino acids long. The ends were cut back, 4 bases at V and 1 base at J, with 16 bases in the middle. CDR3: CASSSHTGASQETQYF. The CDR3 nucleotides are TGTGCCAGCAGTTCACATACTGGGGCCTCCCAAGAGACCCAGTACTTC.

The V call is TRBV4-1, the J call TRBJ2-1; 8 nucleotides align to TRBD1. V gave up 7 bases and J gave up 4 bases; unmatched junction bases: 3. The germline V gene has CDR1 MGHRA and CDR2 YSYEKL. The CDR3 has 13 amino acids. CDR3 residues: CASTGQGYNEQFF. The DNA of the CDR3 is TGCGCCAGCACCGGACAGGGTTACAATGAGCAGTTCTTC.

The rearrangement links TRBV6-5 to TRBJ1-2, with 8 nucleotides matching TRBD1. This CDR3 has 17 amino acids. The germline V gene encodes CDR1 MNHEY and CDR2 SVGAGI. The trim removed 0 bases at V and 1 base at J, leaving 7 bases unmatched. The CDR3 sequence is CASSYSAWTGFNYGYTF. The CDR3 nucleotides read TGTGCCAGCAGTTACTCGGCCTGGACAGGGTTTAACTATGGCTACACCTTC.

V and J are TRBV5-1 and TRBJ2-7, with a weak D call TRBD2 (5 bases). CDR1 is SGHRS and CDR2 is YFSETQ in the germline V gene. This CDR3 is 11 amino acids long. The V and J ends lost 2 bases and 9 bases respectively, with 9 bases between them. CDR3 nucleotides: TGCGCCAGCAGCTTCGCGGGCGCGCAGTACTTC. Its protein is CASSFAGAQYF.

A note on this clonotype: A much larger clone lies a single base off, so this may be a read error. The J gene is TRBJ2-1, the V gene TRBV12-3 or TRBV12-4; tentatively, D is TRBD1 (6 bases). The V end lost 8 bases, the J end lost 9 bases, and 23 bases lay between the germline ends. This CDR3 spans 15 amino acids. The CDR3 region has the DNA TGTGCCAGCCTACAGGGATGTTCTATCTCGGGTGAGCAGTTCTTC. Translating gives CASLQGCSISGEQFF.